Sequencing of this T cell receptor beta chain was carried out in a study of blood T cells in healthy people across ages. For the second PCR, which ran for about 7 to 11 cycles, a sample-barcoded 5' primer and a J-beta primer mix were used. TCRdb fed the 5' RACE reads into MiXCR, producing one record per CDR3 protein. There are more than 700,000 distinct CDR3 sequences in the sample; around 50% occur only once, and around 18% lies in the top ten. The V gene's germline CDR1 is SEHNR and CDR2 FQNEAQ (reference sequence). The V and J ends lost 5 bases and 2 bases respectively, with 13 bases between them. The CDR3 runs to 14 residues.

Sequencing used blood. V gene TRBV7-9 combines with J gene TRBJ2-7; D call uncertain. The sequence was obtained from an older man in good health. Here the CDR3 reads CASSADPVAYEQYF. CDR3 coding DNA: TGTGCCAGCAGCGCGGACCCGGTGGCCTACGAGCAGTACTTC.